This T cell receptor (beta chain) was retrieved from a study of vaccination effects on CD4 cells after COVID-19. The CDR3 contains 12 residues. The germline CDR1 and CDR2 sequences are MNHEY and SVGEGT. Trimming took 6 bases from V and 7 from J, leaving 9 bases between them. Profiled with immunoSEQ multiplex PCR; TCRdb holds only in-frame clones, not every one. The sample carries 29,000 or so clones, 74% recorded once. Under the ViraFEST assay, PBMC were stimulated with viral peptide pools so that antigen-specific CD4+ T cells expanded. Sequencing was performed afterwards. Following a 10-day culture, CD4+ T cells were purified. Each person got two doses of an mRNA SARS-CoV-2 vaccine, BNT162b2 or mRNA-1273. In the vaccine recipients, nucleocapsid antibodies were negative and there was no prior SARS-CoV-2 infection. Note on this clone: What it binds is unknown.

The V and J genes are TRBV6-2 or TRBV6-3 and TRBJ2-2; D is unclear. This TCR derives from a human donor who received a COVID-19 vaccine. This specimen consisted of CD4+ T cells from PBMCs cultured with HCoV-OC43 spike peptides, obtained after COVID-19 vaccination. Indicated subset: HCoV-OC43 spike overlapping peptide pool stimulation. This chain's CDR3 is CASSRRGGELFF. The CDR3 DNA follows: TGTGCCAGCAGCCGTCGTGGCGGGGAGCTGTTTTTT.